Listed below are T cell receptor beta chains from one sample, sequenced in a study of CD4 T cells in relation to SARS-CoV-2 and coronaviruses. Using immunoSEQ multiplex PCR, the repertoire was profiled, and TCRdb retains in-frame clones only, with some absent. This sample has roughly 30,000 clones, with 74% found just once. Antigen specificity for these receptors is unknown. Sequenced material: CD4+ T cells from PBMCs, cultured in vitro. Every receptor here comes from a human donor in good health. The CDR3 runs from the conserved cysteine through the conserved F or W. D genes are given only for firm matches. Some rows mark clone size as missing; the rest say once, few, many or name a class of expanded clone.

d_call | j_call | v_call | clone_size | cdr3_aa | cdr3_nt
. | TRBJ2-6 | TRBV29-1 | . | CSVEDADRSLSGANVLTF | TGCAGCGTTGAAGATGCCGACAGGAGCCTTTCTGGGGCCAACGTCCTGACTTTC
TRBD1 | TRBJ1-2 | TRBV19 | . | CASSTTGANYGYTF | TGTGCCAGTAGTACGACAGGGGCTAACTATGGCTACACCTTC
. | TRBJ2-1 | TRBV21-1 | once | CASSPSTGGQDEQFF | TGTGCCAGCAGCCCTAGTACAGGGGGGCAGGATGAGCAGTTCTTC
. | TRBJ1-5 | TRBV6-6 | . | CASSYSDQPQHF | TGTGCCAGCAGTTACTCGGATCAGCCCCAGCATTTT
TRBD2 | TRBJ2-7 | TRBV2 | . | CATSSGYSYEQYF | TGTGCCACCTCTAGCGGTTACTCCTACGAGCAGTACTTC
. | TRBJ1-1 | TRBV4-1 | . | CASSSVTNTEAFF | TGCGCCAGCAGCTCTGTCACGAACACTGAAGCTTTCTTT
. | TRBJ1-6 | TRBV30 | few | CAWSAYGGINSPLHF | TGTGCCTGGAGTGCCTATGGGGGTATCAATTCACCCCTCCACTTT
TRBD2 | TRBJ2-3 | TRBV6-1 | . | CASSESSSGYTDTQYF | TGTGCCAGCAGTGAATCCTCTAGCGGATACACAGATACGCAGTATTTT
TRBD1 | TRBJ2-2 | TRBV29-1 | . | CSVATGGTGELFF | TGCAGCGTCGCTACAGGGGGCACCGGGGAGCTGTTTTTT
. | TRBJ1-1 | TRBV27 | . | CASIDRGGNTEAFF | TGTGCCAGCATCGATAGGGGTGGGAACACTGAAGCTTTCTTT
TRBD2 | TRBJ2-7 | TRBV12-3/TRBV12-4 | . | CASRRAGLHEQYF | TGTGCCAGCAGAAGAGCGGGGTTGCACGAGCAGTACTTC
TRBD1 | TRBJ2-2 | TRBV29-1 | once | CSVERTGDPVGWGGELFF | TGCAGCGTCGAACGGACAGGGGATCCCGTCGGATGGGGCGGGGAGCTGTTTTTT
. | TRBJ1-6 | TRBV2 | few | CASRGGEGSPLHF | TGTGCCAGCCGGGGAGGGGAAGGGTCACCCCTCCACTTT
. | TRBJ2-3 | TRBV3-1/TRBV3-2 | . | CASSQGPLTTDTQYF | TGTGCCAGCAGCCAAGGGCCCCTAACCACAGATACGCAGTATTTT
TRBD1 | TRBJ2-7 | TRBV18 | . | CASSQQGVRYEQYF | TGTGCCAGCTCTCAACAGGGGGTGAGATACGAGCAGTACTTC
. | TRBJ2-1 | TRBV27 | . | CASSFRTDYYNEQFF | TGTGCCAGCAGTTTCCGGACGGATTACTACAATGAGCAGTTCTTC
. | TRBJ2-7 | TRBV7-3 | . | CASSLDPGTPDGQYF | TGTGCCAGCAGCCTTGACCCCGGGACTCCGGACGGGCAGTACTTC
. | TRBJ1-4 | TRBV7-2 | . | CASSFFGGREEKLFF | TGTGCCAGCAGCTTTTTCGGTGGGCGCGAAGAAAAACTGTTTTTT
. | TRBJ2-2 | TRBV7-9 | . | CASSSPLGTYGTGELFF | TGTGCCAGCAGCTCGCCCCTCGGGACCTACGGAACCGGGGAGCTGTTTTTT
. | TRBJ1-1 | TRBV19 | few | CASSSQTNTEAFF | TGTGCCAGTAGTTCCCAAACGAACACTGAAGCTTTCTTT
TRBD2 | TRBJ2-1 | TRBV5-1 | medium-sized | CASSSSSGGYNEQFF | TGCGCCAGCAGCTCGTCTAGCGGGGGCTACAATGAGCAGTTCTTC
. | TRBJ1-2 | TRBV12-2 | . | CASRLACTASYGYTF | TGTGCAAGTCGCTTAGCTTGCACAGCGAGCTATGGCTACACCTTC
. | TRBJ1-6 | TRBV7-2 | . | CASSSRPAGDGSPLHF | TGTGCCAGCAGCTCCCGACCGGCAGGGGACGGTTCACCCCTCCACTTT
TRBD2 | TRBJ2-3 | TRBV27 | . | CASRGLAGGGDTQYF | TGTGCCAGCAGGGGACTAGCGGGGGGCGGAGATACGCAGTATTTT